The 19 T cell receptor beta chains listed next were all sequenced from one sample in a study of blood T cell repertoires in COVID-19 (dated by TCRdb to about 2020). Library preparation was by the immunoSEQ multiplex PCR assay. TCRdb's version of the immuneACCESS table is confined to in-frame rearrangements and falls short of the full clone set. An unresolved V gene accounts for under half of the shortfall where checked; the remainder is of unknown origin. Here the sample has 100,000 to 150,000 clones; roughly 82% occur a single time. The ten largest clones represent roughly an eighth of the sample. The sequencing sample was made of peripheral blood. These receptors all stem from a human donor in a cohort sampled during active COVID-19.

The chain carries TRBV28 and TRBJ1-2; 10 bases match TRBD1. The CDR3 totals 13 residues. J was trimmed by 8 bases and V by 10 bases; bases with no gene match: 10. Germline V gene sequence: CDR1 MDHEN, CDR2 SYDVKM. CDR3 bases: TGTGCCATCCCCGGGACAGGGGCCTCCGGCTACACCTTC. Translated: CAIPGTGASGYTF.

The rearrangement joins TRBV7-8 to TRBJ1-5; 9 bases line up with TRBD1. CDR1 and CDR2 from the germline V gene are SGHVS and FQNEAQ. V shed 5 bases and J 7 bases; nucleotides not matched to a gene: 3. This CDR3 contains 13 residues. The CDR3 loop is CASSRTGGQPQHF. In DNA form, the CDR3 reads TGTGCCAGCAGCCGTACAGGGGGCCAGCCCCAGCATTTT.

V and J are TRBV5-1 and TRBJ2-3; TRBD2 matches at 11 bases. The CDR3 totals 15 residues. Germline assignment: CDR1 SGHRS and CDR2 YFSETQ. V lost 4 bases, J lost 6 bases, and 7 bases stayed unmatched. CDR3 nucleotide sequence: TGCGCCAGCAGCCCTGGCGCTAGCGGGGGGGATACGCAGTATTTT. Amino acids: CASSPGASGGDTQYF.

V usage is TRBV15 and J usage is TRBJ2-5, with a weak D call TRBD1 (6 bases). CDR3 length equals 15 residues. The germline V gene has CDR1 LNHNV and CDR2 YYDKDF (reference sequence). Between the trimmed V and J ends, which lost 2 bases and 0 bases, there was a span of 10 bases. The CDR3: CATSRRGQNQETQYF. CDR3 in DNA: TGTGCCACCAGCAGACGCGGACAGAACCAAGAGACCCAGTACTTC. Variable domain in full (rest from reference TRBV15 and TRBJ2-5): DAMVIQNPRYQVTQFGKPVTLSCSQTLNHNVMYWYQQKSSQAPKLLFHYYDKDFNNEADTPDNFQSRRPNTSFCFLDIRSPGLGDTAMYLCATSRRGQNQETQYFGPGTRLLVL.

The V and J genes are TRBV2 and TRBJ2-2, with 9 nucleotides matching TRBD1. CDR1 and CDR2 (germline): SNHLY, FYNNEI. After removal of 6 bases from V and 0 bases from J, the junction contained 2 bases not matched to a gene. The CDR3 length is 15 residues. The CDR3 DNA sequence: TGTGCCAGCAGCAGGGACAGGGCGAACACCGGGGAGCTGTTTTTT. It codes for CASSRDRANTGELFF.

The rearrangement uses TRBV5-1 and TRBJ2-1; 9 bases match TRBD2. The trim removed 0 bases at V and 8 bases at J, leaving 6 bases unmatched. Germline lookup yields CDR1 SGHRS and CDR2 YFSETQ. The CDR3 loop spans 15 amino acids. The CDR3 protein is CASSLVGTSIYEQFF. CDR3 sequence (DNA): TGCGCCAGCAGCTTGGTGGGGACTAGCATCTATGAGCAGTTCTTC.

The rearrangement joins TRBV27 to TRBJ2-7, with TRBD2 identical over 9 bases. Germline CDR1 and CDR2: MNHEY and SMNVEV (reference sequence). The CDR3 consists of 15 residues. V trimming: 2 bases; J trimming: 4 bases; junction bases outside the gene matches: 6. This CDR3 reads CASSLVGLASYEQYF. In DNA form, the CDR3 reads TGTGCCAGCAGTTTAGTGGGACTAGCTTCTTACGAGCAGTACTTC.

CDR3 nucleotides: TGCGCCAGCAGGCGGGAGGTAGCGGGGGGCAGAGAGACCCAGTACTTC. It is translated as CASRREVAGGRETQYF. This sequence joins TRBV5-1 and TRBJ2-5, with 10 bases matching TRBD2. V shed 5 bases, J shed 4 bases, and the junction held 11 bases outside the gene matches. Germline V gene lookup returns CDR1 SGHRS and CDR2 YFSETQ. The CDR3 has 16 amino acids.

The CDR3 nucleotides are TGTGCCAGCAGGGAAAGCGGGGTAACAAATGAGCAGTTCTTC. It specifies CASRESGVTNEQFF. This sequence joins TRBV9 and TRBJ2-1; 7 nucleotides align to TRBD2. V was pared by 5 bases and J by 7 bases, with 9 bases of the junction left unmatched. Germline V CDR1 and CDR2: SGDLS, YYNGEE. The CDR3 spans 14 residues.

This chain uses TRBV28 with TRBJ2-1; D is ambiguous. V lost 2 bases to trimming and J lost 8 bases, with 4 bases between them. The CDR3 sequence is 11 residues long. From germline, CDR1 is MDHEN and CDR2 SYDVKM. The CDR3 is CASSLGHEQFF. The CDR3 DNA is TGTGCCAGCAGTTTAGGGCATGAGCAGTTCTTC.

This clone was found once. The chain carries TRBV10-2 and TRBJ2-5, with D perhaps TRBD2 (6 bases). The CDR3 length is 15 residues. Germline V CDR1 and CDR2: WSHSY, SAAADI. The V and J ends lost 2 bases and 0 bases respectively, with 10 bases between them. CDR3 sequence reads: CASSEMAGYQETQYF. CDR3 nucleotides: TGCGCCAGCAGTGAGATGGCGGGGTACCAAGAGACCCAGTACTTC.

The rearrangement joins TRBV7-8 to TRBJ2-1; maybe TRBD2 (5 bases). This CDR3 region has 14 residues. In germline, CDR1 is SGHVS, CDR2 FQNEAQ. V dropped 3 bases and J dropped 4 bases, with 10 bases sitting between them. The DNA for the CDR3 is TGTGCCAGCAGCTTCCACGACTATTACAATGAGCAGTTCTTC. Translated, it gives CASSFHDYYNEQFF.

The chain employs TRBV4-3 and TRBJ1-1, with no clear D. The length of the CDR3 is 13 residues. The ends were cut back, 0 bases at V and 5 bases at J, with 7 bases in the middle. CDR1 LGHNA and CDR2 YSLEER come from the germline V gene. The CDR3 bases are TGCGCCAGCAGCCAAGAATGGAGGACTGAAGCTTTCTTT. Translating it yields CASSQEWRTEAFF.

The V gene is TRBV3-1 (or the pseudogene TRBV3-2), the J gene TRBJ2-2; the match to TRBD1 covers 8 bases. The CDR3 is made up of 14 amino acids. The germline CDR1 and CDR2 sequences are LGHDT and YNNKEL (reference sequence). V trimming: 4 bases; J trimming: 6 bases; junction bases outside the gene matches: 4. CDR3 region: CASSLNRGAGELFF. The CDR3 DNA reads TGTGCCAGCAGCCTCAACAGGGGGGCCGGGGAGCTGTTTTTT.

The chain is built from TRBV7-2 and TRBJ1-1; no clear D gene. CDR1 and CDR2 from the germline V gene are SGHTA and FQGNSA. Trimming pared 3 bases from V and 1 base from J, leaving 6 bases between. The CDR3 extends over 13 amino acids. As DNA, the CDR3 is TGTGCCAGCAGCTTGGCGGGGAACACTGAAGCTTTCTTT. Translated: CASSLAGNTEAFF.

The rearrangement uses TRBV4-1 and TRBJ2-7, with D perhaps matching TRBD2 (6 bases). Germline lookup yields CDR1 MGHRA and CDR2 YSYEKL. V lost 7 bases, J lost 0 bases, and 16 bases lay in between. This CDR3 region has 15 residues. CDR3 nucleotide sequence: TGCGCCAGCACCCACGGGGGTTCCAGCTCCTACGAGCAGTACTTC. Encoded protein: CASTHGGSSSYEQYF.

A single count supports this clone. The V call is TRBV19, the J call TRBJ1-2; D not certain. The germline gives CDR1 LNHDA, CDR2 SQIVND (reference sequence). The V gene lost 3 bases and the J gene lost 1 base, with 6 bases spanning the gap. This CDR3 contains 13 residues. DNA for the CDR3: TGTGCCAGTAGTATTGAGGGTAACTATGGCTACACCTTC. It yields the protein CASSIEGNYGYTF.

V usage is TRBV19 and J usage is TRBJ1-4, with 7 bases matching TRBD1. CDR1 and CDR2 from the germline V gene are LNHDA and SQIVND (reference sequence). V shed 6 bases, J shed 4 bases, and the junction held 5 bases outside the gene matches. The length of the CDR3 is 14 residues. The CDR3 spells CASRTGTVNEKLFF. The CDR3 DNA is TGTGCCAGTAGAACCGGGACAGTTAATGAAAAACTGTTTTTT.

This rearrangement joins TRBV5-1 to TRBJ1-6, with 9 bases that match TRBD1. Losses at the gene ends were 0 bases for V and 7 bases for J; bases not matched to a gene: 2. The CDR3 contains 15 residues. The germline gives CDR1 SGHRS, CDR2 YFSETQ. The CDR3 region is CASSLAGTGNSPLHF. CDR3 nucleotides: TGCGCCAGCAGCTTGGCCGGGACAGGGAATTCACCCCTCCACTTT.